What follows is one T cell receptor beta chain and its context. These data come from a study of blood T cell repertoires in COVID-19. Study context: PBMCs, B-cell-depleted T cells, or T cells were the source of the cDNA or gDNA that made up the material.

Clones were sequenced by immunoSEQ multiplex PCR, and TCRdb holds only the in-frame ones, with some missing. The sample has 340,000 or so clones, 80% to 90% seen once. The sample comprised peripheral blood. The sequence was collected from a man between 25 and 39 years old with active or convalescent COVID-19.

DNA of the CDR3: TGTGCCAGCAGGACTGGGGTCAGGGTAGAGACCCAGTACTTC. The encoded protein is CASRTGVRVETQYF. The chain combines TRBV6-5 with TRBJ2-5; TRBD1 is a possible D gene (5 bases). Trimming took off 6 bases at V and 4 bases at J, with 15 bases between the two ends. The CDR3 is 14 amino acids. Germline assignment: CDR1 MNHEY and CDR2 SVGAGI.